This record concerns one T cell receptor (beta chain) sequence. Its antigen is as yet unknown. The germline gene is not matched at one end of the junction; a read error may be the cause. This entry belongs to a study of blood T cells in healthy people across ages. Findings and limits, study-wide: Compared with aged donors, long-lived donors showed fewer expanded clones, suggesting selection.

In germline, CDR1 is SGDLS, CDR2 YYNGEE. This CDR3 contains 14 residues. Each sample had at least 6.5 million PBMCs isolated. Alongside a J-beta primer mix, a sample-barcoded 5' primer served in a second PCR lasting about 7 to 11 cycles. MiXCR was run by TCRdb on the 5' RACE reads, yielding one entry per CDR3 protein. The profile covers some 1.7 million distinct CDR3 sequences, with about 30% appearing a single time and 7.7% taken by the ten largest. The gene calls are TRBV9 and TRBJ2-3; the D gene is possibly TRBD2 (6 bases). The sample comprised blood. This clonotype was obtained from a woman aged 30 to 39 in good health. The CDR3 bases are TGTGCCAGCAGCGCGAGCCTGGGGGGAGATGCGCAGTATTTT. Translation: CASSASLGGDAQYF.